Shown below are 18 T cell receptor beta chains from a single sample sequenced in a study of human T cells and chemical hapten exposure. The time point: healthy volunteer bleed at 6 weeks. The authors extracted total RNA from unfractionated whole blood. TCRdb passed the RACE reads through MiXCR, listing each CDR3 protein once. The sample has 60,000 to 80,000 distinct CDR3 sequences, about 6.5% seen once. The sequencing input was whole blood. These receptors all stem from a female donor in good health. Some clones in this sample may be carry-over from other donors' samples.

This sequence joins TRBV29-1 and TRBJ1-1; TRBD1 matches at 9 bases. The CDR3 loop spans 16 amino acids. The trim removed 1 base at V and 4 bases at J, leaving 10 bases unmatched. Germline CDR1 is SQVTM and CDR2 is ANQGSEA. The CDR3 is CSVEGTGVFRGTEAFF. CDR3 bases: TGCAGCGTTGAAGGGACAGGGGTTTTTAGGGGCACTGAAGCTTTCTTT.

Ten or more counts support this clonotype. The CDR3 coding sequence is TGTGCCAGCAGTGACGACTCCACGGACAGGGCGGTAGATACGCAGTATTTT. It yields the protein CASSDDSTDRAVDTQYF. This chain connects TRBV6-4 to TRBJ2-3; 8 nucleotides line up with TRBD1. V shed 2 bases and J 5 bases; nucleotides not matched to a gene: 12. Germline CDR1 and CDR2: MRHNA and SNTAGT. The CDR3 sequence is 17 residues long.

The gene calls are TRBV3-1 and TRBJ2-1; 10 positions agree with TRBD2. The J segment lost 7 bases and the V segment lost 4 bases, leaving 10 bases of the junction unmatched. The CDR3 is 16 residues long. The V gene's germline CDR1 is LGHDT and CDR2 YNNKEL (reference sequence). CDR3: CASSRWTSGPGNEQFF. For the CDR3, the DNA is TGTGCCAGCAGCCGTTGGACTAGCGGTCCCGGGAATGAGCAGTTCTTC.

In its sample, this clonotype was seen many times. The CDR3 coding sequence is TGTGCCAGCACCGTACAGGGGGCGCGAGGCTACACCTTC. It is translated as CASTVQGARGYTF. The rearrangement links TRBV7-2 to TRBJ1-2; 9 positions agree with TRBD1. The CDR3 covers 13 residues. Germline loops: CDR1 SGHTA, CDR2 FQGNSA. The trim removed 7 bases at V and 8 bases at J, leaving 8 bases unmatched.

The chain joins TRBV14 to TRBJ2-1; tentative D call: TRBD1 (6 bases). The V end was cut by 4 bases, the J end by 1 base, with 11 bases between. The CDR3 runs 15 residues. Germline V lookup: CDR1 SGHDN, CDR2 FVKESK. CDR3 amino acids: CASSPGTRSYNEQFF. The CDR3 nucleotides are TGTGCCAGCAGCCCCGGGACACGTTCCTACAATGAGCAGTTCTTC.

This clonotype was recorded at least ten times. DNA for the CDR3: TGCAGCGTTACTACAGTACAGGGACTCAATCAGCCCCAGCATTTT. This codes for CSVTTVQGLNQPQHF. The chain carries TRBV29-1 and TRBJ1-5, with D perhaps TRBD1 (6 bases). Trimming cost V 5 bases and J 3 bases, with 17 bases left between them. Germline CDR1 reads SQVTM; CDR2 reads ANQGSEA. The CDR3 spans 15 residues.

Remarks on this clonotype: An end of the junction differs from the germline gene, which may be a read error. The rearrangement links TRBV2 to TRBJ2-2; TRBD2 might be the D (5 bases). This CDR3 spans 14 amino acids. Germline assignment: CDR1 SNHLY and CDR2 FYNNEI. Here the CDR3 DNA reads TGTGCCAGCAGTGACGCGCGTTTCACCGGGGAGCCGTTTTTT. Translated: CASSDARFTGEPFF. The full variable domain, rest sourced from reference TRBV2 and TRBJ2-2, is EPEVTQTPSHQVTQMGQEVILRCVPISNHLYFYWYRQILGQKVEFLVSFYNNEISEKSEIFDDQFSVERPDGSNFTLKIRSTKLEDSAMYFCASSDARFTGEPFFGEGSRLTVL.

The sample holds many counts of this clonotype. The chain couples TRBV12-3 or TRBV12-4 to TRBJ2-5, with D tentatively TRBD2 (5 bases). The CDR3 runs 15 residues. Trimming stripped 4 bases from V and 5 bases from J, with 17 bases between. CDR3 coding DNA: TGTGCCAGCAGTTGGGTCGAGGGTGAAGGCGAGACCCAGTACTTC. Protein sequence: CASSWVEGEGETQYF.

This clonotype has at least ten counts. The chain links TRBV3-1 to TRBJ2-1, with TRBD2 identical over 7 bases. CDR3 length equals 16 residues. The germline V gene has CDR1 LGHDT and CDR2 YNNKEL (reference sequence). With 2 bases clipped from V and 8 bases from J, the junction kept 12 bases outside the gene matches. CDR3 region: CASSQRASGGEDEQFF. The CDR3 DNA follows: TGTGCCAGCAGCCAAAGGGCTAGCGGAGGGGAGGATGAGCAGTTCTTC.

This clonotype has a handful of counts. The V and J genes are TRBV3-1 and TRBJ1-5; D is unclear. The germline V and J ends were trimmed by 1 base and 7 bases, with 14 bases remaining between them. The germline CDR1 and CDR2 sequences are LGHDT and YNNKEL (reference sequence). CDR3 length equals 15 residues. The CDR3 DNA sequence: TGTGCCAGCAGCCAAGGTGAAGGTTCGGGCCAGCCCCAGCATTTT. It translates to CASSQGEGSGQPQHF.

This clonotype was seen a handful of times. V is TRBV7-9 and J is TRBJ1-5; possibly TRBD1 for D (6 bases). V lost 5 bases to trimming and J lost 1 base, with 12 bases between them. The CDR3 is 15 amino acids. Germline lookup yields CDR1 SEHNR and CDR2 FQNEAQ (reference sequence). CDR3 coding DNA: TGTGCCAGCAGCCCCCCAGGGGCGAGCAATCAGCCCCAGCATTTT. Its protein product is CASSPPGASNQPQHF.

This clonotype occurred many times. This chain links TRBV20-1 with TRBJ1-3; D is perhaps TRBD1 (6 bases). Germline V gene sequence: CDR1 DFQATT, CDR2 SNEGSKA (reference sequence). Trimming left V 6 bases short and J 0 bases short, with 12 bases between. The CDR3 runs 14 residues. The CDR3 sequence: CSAQGTASGNTIYF. The CDR3 DNA sequence: TGCAGTGCCCAGGGGACGGCCTCTGGAAACACCATATATTTT.

This clonotype was counted many times. This chain links TRBV11-2 with TRBJ2-5, with D possibly TRBD1 on 6 matching bases. The CDR3 sequence is 15 residues long. Trimming pared 2 bases from V and 2 bases from J, leaving 12 bases between. Germline CDR1 reads SGHAT; CDR2 reads FQNNGV. CDR3 in DNA: TGTGCCAGCAGCTTATCCATCGGGACACAAGAGACCCAGTACTTC. This codes for CASSLSIGTQETQYF.

This clonotype has ten or more counts. The chain employs TRBV14 and TRBJ2-2, with D maybe TRBD1 (5 bases). This CDR3 region has 17 residues. Germline CDR1 SGHDN, CDR2 FVKESK. Deletions cut 2 bases from V and 7 bases from J, with 20 bases between. CDR3 in amino acids: CASSQSIGQGFVGELFF. CDR3 nucleotide sequence: TGTGCCAGCAGCCAATCCATCGGCCAGGGTTTCGTCGGGGAGCTGTTTTTT.

The rearrangement joins TRBV28 to TRBJ2-7, with 12 positions matching TRBD1. The trim removed 5 bases at V and 5 bases at J, leaving 10 bases unmatched. The CDR3 has 16 amino acids. Germline CDR1 reads MDHEN; CDR2 reads SYDVKM. This chain's CDR3 is CASSGPGQGAYHEQYF. Written as DNA, the CDR3 is TGTGCCAGCAGTGGACCGGGACAGGGGGCCTACCACGAGCAGTACTTC.

In DNA, the CDR3 is TGTGCCAGCAGCTTAGACAGCGCCTACGAGCAGTACTTC. The encoded protein is CASSLDSAYEQYF. This chain uses TRBV7-9 with TRBJ2-7; unclear D gene. The germline V and J ends were trimmed by 1 base and 2 bases, with 6 bases remaining between them. This CDR3 is 13 amino acids long. Germline V gene lookup returns CDR1 SEHNR and CDR2 FQNEAQ (reference sequence).

This clonotype occurred many times. J is TRBJ1-4 and V is TRBV7-2; 7 positions match TRBD1. The CDR3 runs to 13 residues. V lost 5 bases and J lost 5; bases outside the gene matches: 2. Germline loops: CDR1 SGHTA, CDR2 FQGNSA. The CDR3 is CASSQGGNEKLFF. CDR3 DNA sequence: TGTGCCAGCAGCCAAGGGGGCAATGAAAAACTGTTTTTT.

This clonotype has a count of ten or more. The DNA of the CDR3 is TGCGCCAGCAGACTATCGGAGACCCAGTACTTC. Translated, it gives CASRLSETQYF. The chain couples TRBV10-2 to TRBJ2-5, with unresolved D. Per germline, CDR1 WSHSY and CDR2 SAAADI. This CDR3 comprises 11 residues. V shed 6 bases and J shed 5 bases, with 7 bases lying between them.